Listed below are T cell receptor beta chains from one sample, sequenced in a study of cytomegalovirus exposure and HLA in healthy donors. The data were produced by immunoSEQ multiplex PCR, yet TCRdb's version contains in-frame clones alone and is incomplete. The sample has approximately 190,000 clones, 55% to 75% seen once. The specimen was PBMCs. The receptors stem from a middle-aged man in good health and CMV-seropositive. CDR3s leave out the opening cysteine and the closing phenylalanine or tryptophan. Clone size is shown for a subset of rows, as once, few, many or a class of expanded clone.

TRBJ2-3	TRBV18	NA	ASSPPRRTSTDTQY
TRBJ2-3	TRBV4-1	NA	ASSQGHRGDTQY
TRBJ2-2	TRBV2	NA	ASSGTQGVNTGELF
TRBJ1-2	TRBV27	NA	ASSVQGEGYT
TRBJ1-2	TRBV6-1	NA	ASSYQQGYT
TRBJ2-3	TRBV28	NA	ASRDRSTDTQY
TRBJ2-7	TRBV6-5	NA	ASRLRDRTSYEQY
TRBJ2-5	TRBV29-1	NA	SVENSPTGGKKTQY
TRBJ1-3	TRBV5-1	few	ASSLAGASSGNTIY
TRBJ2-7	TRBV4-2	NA	ASSQVMIGEGGPGHEQY
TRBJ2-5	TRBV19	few	ASSRGGTQY
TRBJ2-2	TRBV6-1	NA	ASSSRHRGIGELF
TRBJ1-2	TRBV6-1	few	ASSAPWGGNYGYT
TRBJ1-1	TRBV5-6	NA	ASSFADRVGTEAF
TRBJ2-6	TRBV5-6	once	ASSFFSSGANVLT
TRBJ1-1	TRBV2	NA	ASRLTWTGNTEAF